This entry is about one T cell receptor beta chain. TCRdb's copy holds only in-frame clones and misses some; the assay was immunoSEQ multiplex PCR. This table holds under 85,000 clones, less than 85% found once. One Seattle source followed patients from active infection through their disease course. These data belong to a study of blood T cell repertoires in COVID-19. As for the study in general: Material from acute and convalescent COVID-19 was sourced from the United States, Italy and Spain. Sources were T cells, B-cell-depleted T cells, or PBMCs; the material itself was cDNA or gDNA.

Losses at the gene ends were 6 bases for V and 2 bases for J; bases not matched to a gene: 2. Germline V gene sequence: CDR1 SNHLY, CDR2 FYNNEI. This CDR3 has 13 amino acids. The sequencing input was peripheral blood. This chain connects TRBV2 to TRBJ1-2, with 8 positions matching TRBD1. The clonotype comes from a man in his fifties or sixties with COVID-19, enrolled during active disease. CDR3 DNA sequence: TGTGCCAGCAGCGGACAGGGAAACTATGGCTACACCTTC. Protein product: CASSGQGNYGYTF.